The 23 T cell receptor beta chains given below trace back to one sample, sequenced in a study of regulatory T cells in long-lasting Graves disease. iRepertoire HTBI primers and Arm-PCR of CDR3 regions built TCR beta libraries. TCRdb reprocessed the multiplex PCR reads via MiXCR and lists one record per CDR3 protein. The sample lists about 460,000 distinct CDR3 sequences, under 25% occurring once. Time point given: persistent/refractory GD, antithyroid drugs over 5 years with positive TRAb. Preparation of the TCR library used RNA extracted from PBMCs. The material sequenced was peripheral blood mononuclear cells (PBMCs), taken when the disease was refractory, from a patient treated with antithyroid drugs. All receptors derive from a female donor with Graves disease.

The chain employs TRBV19 and TRBJ1-3; the match to TRBD1 covers 8 bases. Germline V gene sequence: CDR1 LNHDA, CDR2 SQIVND (reference sequence). With 9 bases clipped from V and 2 bases from J, the junction kept 12 bases outside the gene matches. The CDR3 is 16 residues long. This CDR3 is CASNLRDRSTGNTIYF. Here the CDR3 DNA reads TGTGCCAGCAACCTCCGGGACAGGTCGACTGGAAACACCATATATTTT.

This clonotype showed up many times. This rearrangement joins TRBV28 to TRBJ1-4; D not certain. With 5 bases removed from V and 8 bases from J, the gap between germline ends came to 9 bases. CDR1 is MDHEN and CDR2 is SYDVKM in the germline V gene. CDR3 size: 12 residues. The CDR3 spells CASSEDLEKLFF. The CDR3 bases are TGTGCCAGCAGTGAAGACTTGGAAAAACTGTTTTTT.

This clonotype was detected a few times. This may come from a read error, since a much larger clone is one base off. J is TRBJ1-6 and V is TRBV7-2; a weak D match, TRBD1 (6 bases). Trimming pared 5 bases from V and 11 bases from J, leaving 13 bases between. The germline V gene encodes CDR1 SGHTA and CDR2 FQGNSA. The CDR3 length is 13 residues. The CDR3 loop reads CASSVERGTPLHF. CDR3 bases: TGTGCCAGCAGCGTAGAAAGGGGGACACCCCTCCACTTT.

The chain couples TRBV6-1 to TRBJ1-2, with 8 nucleotides matching TRBD1. V lost 7 bases to trimming and J lost 5 bases; unmatched junction nucleotides: 3. The CDR3 spans 12 residues. Germline V gene sequence: CDR1 MNHNS, CDR2 SASEGT. The CDR3 reads CASTHRGYGYTF. CDR3 DNA sequence: TGTGCCAGCACCCACAGGGGGTATGGCTACACCTTC.

This clonotype has just a few counts. An end of the junction does not agree with germline; a read error may underlie this. This sequence joins TRBV7-7 and TRBJ2-7; TRBD1 matches 8 bases. The CDR3 is 16 residues long. Germline values: CDR1 SSHAT, CDR2 FNYEAQ (reference sequence). CDR3 in DNA: TGTGCTAGCAGCTTAGAGGGAGACAGGGGAACCTACGAGCAGTACTTC. Translated: CASSLEGDRGTYEQYF.

The chain joins TRBV18 to TRBJ1-1; TRBD1 matches at 9 bases. The V and J ends lost 5 bases and 1 base, in that order; junction bases with no gene match: 5. Per germline, CDR1 KGHSH and CDR2 LQKENI. The CDR3 covers 15 residues. DNA for the CDR3: TGTGCCAGCTCATCCGGGACAGGGACGAACACTGAAGCTTTCTTT. Residues: CASSSGTGTNTEAFF.

At least ten counts were recorded for this clonotype. The chain carries TRBV11-2 and TRBJ1-5; tentative D call: TRBD1 (5 bases). The CDR3 totals 15 residues. V was trimmed by 5 bases and J by 4 bases, leaving 15 bases between them. Germline values: CDR1 SGHAT, CDR2 FQNNGV. The CDR3 here is CASSPLWGNNQPQHF. CDR3 sequence (DNA): TGTGCCAGCAGCCCCCTCTGGGGGAATAATCAGCCCCAGCATTTT.

The rearrangement uses TRBV19 and TRBJ1-2; tentatively, D is TRBD1 (6 bases). Trimming stripped 5 bases from V and 0 bases from J, with 10 bases between. CDR1 is LNHDA and CDR2 is SQIVND in the germline V gene (reference sequence). CDR3 length: 14 amino acids. CDR3 DNA sequence: TGTGCCAGTAGTGTGACAGGATCTAACTATGGCTACACCTTC. Its protein is CASSVTGSNYGYTF.

This clonotype occurred a few times. The chain couples TRBV30 to TRBJ1-1; D unresolved. This CDR3 has 16 residues. Germline values: CDR1 GTSNPN, CDR2 SVGIG (reference sequence). V dropped 0 bases and J dropped 4 bases, with 18 bases sitting between them. The DNA for the CDR3 is TGTGCCTGGAGTGTACTTGGCAGCTGGAAGTTCACTGAAGCTTTCTTT. It is translated as CAWSVLGSWKFTEAFF.

The gene calls are TRBV7-9 and TRBJ1-2; TRBD1 is a possible D gene (6 bases). The germline V gene has CDR1 SEHNR and CDR2 FQNEAQ (reference sequence). The CDR3 totals 14 residues. Trimming left V 3 bases short and J 8 bases short, with 16 bases between. Here the CDR3 reads CASSFSGGPGGYTF. CDR3 DNA: TGTGCCAGCAGCTTCTCCGGGGGGCCTGGCGGCTACACCTTC.

CDR3 protein: CASMPGQPLNTGELFF. The CDR3 region has the DNA TGTGCCAGCATGCCGGGACAGCCCCTCAACACCGGGGAGCTGTTTTTT. V usage is TRBV11-3 and J usage is TRBJ2-2, with 7 positions matching TRBD1. This CDR3 contains 16 residues. Germline CDR1 and CDR2: SGHNT and YENEEA. With V trimmed by 7 bases and J by 2 bases, 10 bases remained unmatched.

This clonotype was seen a few times. The chain links TRBV18 to TRBJ1-6, with D uncertain. Trimming pared 2 bases from V and 7 bases from J, leaving 9 bases between. Germline loops: CDR1 KGHSH, CDR2 LQKENI. There are 14 residues in the CDR3. CDR3 sequence (DNA): TGTGCCAGCTCACCAGAGATAACAAATTCACCCCTCCACTTT. It translates to CASSPEITNSPLHF.

The table lists this clonotype with many counts. This chain links TRBV20-1 with TRBJ1-1; 7 bases align to TRBD1. Trimming at V came to 4 bases and at J to 10 bases, leaving 3 bases not matched to a gene. The germline V gene has CDR1 DFQATT and CDR2 SNEGSKA (reference sequence). The CDR3 covers 10 residues. The CDR3 spells CSAKQGRAFF. In DNA form, the CDR3 reads TGCAGTGCTAAACAGGGGAGAGCTTTCTTT.

This clonotype showed up many times. V usage is TRBV7-2 and J usage is TRBJ2-2; D unresolved. V gave up 1 base and J gave up 2 bases, with 8 bases separating them. There are 15 residues in the CDR3. Germline loops: CDR1 SGHTA, CDR2 FQGNSA. The CDR3 sequence is CASSLVSDNTGELFF. For the CDR3, the DNA is TGTGCCAGCAGCTTAGTCAGCGACAACACCGGGGAGCTGTTTTTT.

This clonotype appeared many times. The genes are TRBV11-2 and TRBJ2-7; D possibly uses TRBD1 or TRBD2 (5 bases each). The CDR3 sequence is 12 residues long. The germline V gene encodes CDR1 SGHAT and CDR2 FQNNGV. Trimming removed 0 bases at V and 9 bases at J, with 9 bases between. CDR3 region: CASSLEYGTQYF. The DNA of the CDR3 is TGTGCCAGCAGCTTAGAATACGGGACGCAGTACTTC.

This clonotype was seen repeatedly, ten times or more. The chain joins TRBV6-9 to TRBJ1-2, with D unresolved. The CDR3 covers 13 residues. In germline, CDR1 is MNHGY, CDR2 SVAAGI. The V gene lost 3 bases and the J gene lost 3 bases, with 8 bases spanning the gap. The CDR3 bases are TGTGCCAGCAGTTACGAGCGTTACTATGGCTACACCTTC. As protein: CASSYERYYGYTF.

This clonotype was seen at least ten times. The J gene is TRBJ2-5, the V gene TRBV6-1, with D uncertain. From germline, CDR1 is MNHNS and CDR2 SASEGT. V was clipped by 9 bases and J by 5 bases, with 10 bases between them. The CDR3 extends over 11 amino acids. For the CDR3, the DNA is TGTGCCAGTGGCAGGAAGGAGACCCAGTACTTC. Translating gives CASGRKETQYF.

The chain uses TRBV12-3 or TRBV12-4 and TRBJ1-1; TRBD1 aligns across 7 bases. CDR3 size: 13 residues. V lost 6 bases and J lost 5; bases outside the gene matches: 6. DNA for the CDR3: TGTGCCAGCAGACCGGACAGGCCGACTGAAGCTTTCTTT. It specifies CASRPDRPTEAFF.

The rearrangement joins TRBV12-3 or TRBV12-4 to TRBJ1-3; D is uncertain. The CDR3 contains 11 residues. Trimming shortened V by 8 bases and J by 3 bases, and 5 bases separated the two germline ends. The CDR3 spells CASGLGNTIYF. Here the CDR3 DNA reads TGTGCCAGCGGTCTTGGAAACACCATATATTTT.

V gene TRBV24-1 combines with J gene TRBJ2-1, with D perhaps TRBD1 (5 bases). The CDR3 loop spans 14 amino acids. Per germline, CDR1 KGHDR and CDR2 SFDVKD. With 10 bases removed from V and 0 bases from J, the gap between germline ends came to 12 bases. The DNA for the CDR3 is TGTGCCACAGGGGCCGCAAGCTCCTACAATGAGCAGTTCTTC. Amino acids: CATGAASSYNEQFF.

This chain joins TRBV19 and TRBJ1-1, with unresolved D. This CDR3 comprises 15 residues. CDR1 and CDR2 from the germline V gene are LNHDA and SQIVND (reference sequence). The V end was cut by 5 bases, the J end by 1 base, with 14 bases between. This CDR3 reads CASSFPGVGNTEAFF. The CDR3 coding sequence is TGTGCCAGTAGTTTCCCCGGGGTGGGGAACACTGAAGCTTTCTTT. The entire variable domain, with the rest obtained from reference TRBV19 and TRBJ1-1, is as follows: DGGITQSPKYLFRKEGQNVTLSCEQNLNHDAMYWYRQDPGQGLRLIYYSQIVNDFQKGDIAEGYSVSREKKESFPLTVTSAQKNPTAFYLCASSFPGVGNTEAFFGQGTRLTVV.

This chain uses TRBV2 with TRBJ2-1, with a possible D match to TRBD2 (6 bases). CDR3 length: 15 amino acids. V lost 3 bases and J 8 bases, leaving 17 bases between the germline ends. In germline, CDR1 is SNHLY, CDR2 FYNNEI. CDR3 in amino acids: CASSDFDGRRDEQFF. CDR3 nucleotide sequence: TGTGCCAGCAGTGATTTCGACGGGAGACGGGATGAGCAGTTCTTC.

This clonotype came up a few times. The chain joins TRBV6-5 to TRBJ2-7; tentatively, D is TRBD1 or TRBD2 (5 bases each). Germline V lookup: CDR1 MNHEY, CDR2 SVGAGI. The CDR3 totals 14 residues. Trimming removed 2 bases at V and 4 bases at J, with 12 bases between. The CDR3 DNA is TGTGCCAGCAGTTACGGGACGGTAATATACGAGCAGTACTTC. Protein product: CASSYGTVIYEQYF.